This T cell receptor beta chain is from a study of shared clonotypes between healthy human individuals. The wider study: CD8 memory received one plate per donor, CD8 naive two, CD4 memory three and CD4 naive three.

The V and J ends lost 3 bases and 2 bases, in that order; junction bases with no gene match: 8. CDR3 length: 16 amino acids. Germline CDR1 and CDR2: SGHRS and YFSETQ. The method was immunoSEQ multiplex PCR; TCRdb's version includes in-frame clones alone and lacks a portion of them. Seen here are roughly 1,100,000 clones, roughly 80% observed once, and the top ten hold 1.2% to 1.5%. The rearrangement joins TRBV5-1 to TRBJ1-2, with TRBD1 matching over 9 bases. The sequence was obtained from a man aged 18 to 30 in good health. The sequencing sample was made of memory CD4+ T cells sorted from blood. Subset given: CD45RA-negative fraction. CDR3 region: CASSSPTGGANYGYTF. CDR3 nucleotide sequence: TGCGCCAGCAGCTCCCCCACAGGGGGCGCGAACTATGGCTACACCTTC.